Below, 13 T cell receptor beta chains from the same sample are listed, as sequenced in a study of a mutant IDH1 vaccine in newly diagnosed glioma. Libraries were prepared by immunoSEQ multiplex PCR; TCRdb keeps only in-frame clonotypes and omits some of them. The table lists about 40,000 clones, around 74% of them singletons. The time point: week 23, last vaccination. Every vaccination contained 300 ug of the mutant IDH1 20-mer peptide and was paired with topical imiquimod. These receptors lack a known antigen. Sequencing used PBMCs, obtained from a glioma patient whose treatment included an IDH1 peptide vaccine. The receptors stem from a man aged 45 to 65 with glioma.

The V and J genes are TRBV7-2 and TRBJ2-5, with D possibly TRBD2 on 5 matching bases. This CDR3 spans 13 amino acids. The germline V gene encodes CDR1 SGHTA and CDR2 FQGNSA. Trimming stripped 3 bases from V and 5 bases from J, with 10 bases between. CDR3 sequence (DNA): TGTGCCAGCAGCTTGCAGGAGCGGGAGACCCAGTACTTC. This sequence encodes CASSLQERETQYF.

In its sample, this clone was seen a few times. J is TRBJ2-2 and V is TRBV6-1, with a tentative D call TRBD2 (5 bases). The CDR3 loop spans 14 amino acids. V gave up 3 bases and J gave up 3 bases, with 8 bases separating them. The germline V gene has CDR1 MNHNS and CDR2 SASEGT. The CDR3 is CASSERADTGELFF. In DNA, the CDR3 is TGTGCCAGCAGTGAGAGGGCCGACACCGGGGAGCTGTTTTTT.

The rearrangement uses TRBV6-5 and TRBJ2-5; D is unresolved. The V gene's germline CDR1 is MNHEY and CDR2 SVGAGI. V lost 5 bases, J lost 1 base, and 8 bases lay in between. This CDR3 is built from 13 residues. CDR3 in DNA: TGTGCCAGCAGTCCCGGGCTCCAAGAGACCCAGTACTTC. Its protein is CASSPGLQETQYF.

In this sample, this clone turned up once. CDR3 sequence reads: CAASPPGNPYEQYF. In nucleotides, the CDR3 is TGTGCCGCCAGCCCACCCGGGAACCCCTACGAGCAGTACTTC. The chain employs TRBV10-3 and TRBJ2-7, with TRBD2 as a possible D gene (5 bases). CDR1 and CDR2 (germline): ENHRY, SYGVKD. V was pared by 11 bases and J by 2 bases, with 19 bases between. This CDR3 spans 14 amino acids.

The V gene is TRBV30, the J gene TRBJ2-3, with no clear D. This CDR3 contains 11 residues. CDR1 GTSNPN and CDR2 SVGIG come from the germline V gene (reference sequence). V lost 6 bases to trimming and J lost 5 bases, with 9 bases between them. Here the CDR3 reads CACFRVDTQYF. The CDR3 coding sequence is TGTGCCTGCTTCCGTGTAGATACGCAGTATTTT.

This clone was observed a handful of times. The CDR3 sequence is CASSDRAGAGYTQYF. CDR3 DNA: TGTGCCAGCAGTGACCGGGCGGGGGCCGGGTATACGCAGTATTTT. The rearrangement joins TRBV6-4 to TRBJ2-3, with D possibly matching TRBD2 (7 bases). The CDR3 covers 15 residues. Germline assignment: CDR1 MRHNA and CDR2 SNTAGT. V was trimmed by 2 bases and J by 7 bases, leaving 16 bases between them.

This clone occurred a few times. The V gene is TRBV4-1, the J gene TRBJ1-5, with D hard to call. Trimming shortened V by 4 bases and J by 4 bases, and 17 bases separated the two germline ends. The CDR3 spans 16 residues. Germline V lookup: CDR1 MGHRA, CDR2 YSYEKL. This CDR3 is CASSPSAEAKNQPQHF. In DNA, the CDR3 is TGCGCCAGCAGCCCCTCGGCCGAGGCGAAGAATCAGCCCCAGCATTTT.

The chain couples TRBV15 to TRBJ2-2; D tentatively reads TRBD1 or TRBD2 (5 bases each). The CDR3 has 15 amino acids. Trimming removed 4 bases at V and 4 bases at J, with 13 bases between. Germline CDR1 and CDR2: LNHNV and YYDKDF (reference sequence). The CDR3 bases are TGTGCCACCAGCATCGGGGCAGGCGGCACCGGGGAGCTGTTTTTT. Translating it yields CATSIGAGGTGELFF.

CDR3 sequence reads: CASRPRQGNEQYF. For the CDR3, the DNA is TGTGCCAGCAGGCCCAGACAGGGGAACGAGCAGTACTTC. The rearrangement joins TRBV6-6 to TRBJ2-7; 8 bases align to TRBD1. V shed 6 bases and J 5 bases; nucleotides not matched to a gene: 6. The CDR3 loop spans 13 amino acids. Germline V CDR1 and CDR2: MNHNY, SVGAGI (reference sequence).

CDR3 coding DNA: TGTGCCAGCAGCTTGGCGGGACAAACTACTTACGAGCAGTACTTC. Its protein is CASSLAGQTTYEQYF. The chain recombines TRBV5-6 with TRBJ2-7, with D perhaps TRBD1 (6 bases). This CDR3 region has 15 residues. The germline gives CDR1 SGHDT, CDR2 YYEEEE. V lost 0 bases to trimming and J lost 4 bases, with 14 bases between them. Full variable domain (remainder filled in from reference TRBV5-6 and TRBJ2-7): DAGVTQSPTHLIKTRGQQVTLRCSPKSGHDTVSWYQQALGQGPQFIFQYYEEEERQRGNFPDRFSGHQFPNYSSELNVNALLLGDSALYLCASSLAGQTTYEQYFGPGTRLTVT.

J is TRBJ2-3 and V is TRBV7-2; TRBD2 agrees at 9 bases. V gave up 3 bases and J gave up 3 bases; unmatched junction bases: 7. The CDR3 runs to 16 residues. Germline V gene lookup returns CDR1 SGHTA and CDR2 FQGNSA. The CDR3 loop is CASSFGGGARTDTQYF. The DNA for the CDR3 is TGTGCCAGCAGCTTTGGCGGGGGGGCCCGGACAGATACGCAGTATTTT.

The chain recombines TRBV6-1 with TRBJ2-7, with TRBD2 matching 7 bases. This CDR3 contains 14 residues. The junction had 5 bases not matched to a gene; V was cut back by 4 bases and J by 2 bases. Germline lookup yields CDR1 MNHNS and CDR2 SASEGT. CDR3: CASSGGAGAYEQYF. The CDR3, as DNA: TGTGCCAGCAGTGGAGGGGCGGGGGCCTACGAGCAGTACTTC.

For the CDR3, the DNA is TGTGCCAGCAGCTTTACAGGGGGCTATGGCTACACCTTC. Residues: CASSFTGGYGYTF. J is TRBJ1-2 and V is TRBV5-4; 8 positions match TRBD1. The CDR3 covers 13 residues. Germline V gives CDR1 SGHNT, CDR2 YYREEE (reference sequence). The V and J ends lost 2 bases and 4 bases, in that order; junction bases with no gene match: 1.